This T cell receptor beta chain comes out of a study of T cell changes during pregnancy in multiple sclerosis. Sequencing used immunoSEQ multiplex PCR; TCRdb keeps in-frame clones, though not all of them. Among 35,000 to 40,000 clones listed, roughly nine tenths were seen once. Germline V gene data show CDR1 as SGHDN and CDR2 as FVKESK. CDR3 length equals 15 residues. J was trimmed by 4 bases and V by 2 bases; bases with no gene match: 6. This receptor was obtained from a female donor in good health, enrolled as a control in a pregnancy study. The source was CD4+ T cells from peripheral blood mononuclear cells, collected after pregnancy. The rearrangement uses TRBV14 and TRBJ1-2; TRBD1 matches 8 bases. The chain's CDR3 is CASSQISGGPYGYTF. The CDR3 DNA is TGTGCCAGCAGCCAAATATCAGGGGGCCCCTATGGCTACACCTTC. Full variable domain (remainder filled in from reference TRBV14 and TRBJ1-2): EAGVTQFPSHSVIEKGQTVTLRCDPISGHDNLYWYRRVMGKEIKFLLHFVKESKQDESGMPNNRFLAERTGGTYSTLKVQPAELEDSGVYFCASSQISGGPYGYTFGSGTRLTVV.